The rows below give T cell receptor beta chains drawn from one sample of a study of T cell responses to AZD1222 COVID-19 vaccine. Generated by immunoSEQ multiplex PCR, the TCRdb table keeps only in-frame clones and is missing some. The sample includes some 150,000 clones, 88% seen only once; the top ten take roughly 3%. Sequenced here: peripheral blood, sampled on day 0 of AZD1222 vaccination. These receptors came from an adult in good health. Both conserved end residues are part of each CDR3. A D gene is named only where the DNA matches it firmly. Not every row has a clone size; where given, it reads once, few, many or a size class.

CASSLGGRASRPSNEQYF,TGTGCCAGCAGCTTGGGAGGGAGGGCCTCCAGACCGTCGAACGAGCAGTACTTC,.,TRBV5-4,TRBJ2-7,TRBD2
CSVGQVSPDTQYF,TGCAGCGTTGGACAGGTGTCTCCAGATACGCAGTATTTT,.,TRBV29-1,TRBJ2-3,.
CASSYSSYEQYF,TGTGCCAGCAGTTATAGCAGCTACGAGCAGTACTTC,once,TRBV6-2/TRBV6-3,TRBJ2-7,.
CAWKATNEKLFF,TGTGCCTGGAAGGCAACTAATGAAAAACTGTTTTTT,.,TRBV30,TRBJ1-4,.
CASSPTGFYEKLFF,TGTGCCAGCAGCCCAACAGGGTTTTATGAAAAACTGTTTTTT,once,TRBV3-1/TRBV3-2,TRBJ1-4,.
CARSLGVVQPQHF,TGTGCCAGAAGCTTAGGGGTCGTTCAGCCCCAGCATTTT,.,TRBV5-3,TRBJ1-5,.
CASSFIPGNTEAFF,TGTGCCAGCAGTTTCATTCCGGGGAACACTGAAGCTTTCTTT,.,TRBV28,TRBJ1-1,.
CASSQPGVLSGNTIYF,TGCGCCAGCAGCCAGCCAGGGGTTCTCTCTGGAAACACCATATATTTT,.,TRBV4-1,TRBJ1-3,.
CASSLAGVRIDSPLHF,TGTGCCAGCAGCTTAGCTGGCGTCCGAATTGATTCACCCCTCCACTTT,once,TRBV7-2,TRBJ1-6,.
CASSPSQGGYGYTF,TGTGCCAGCAGCCCTAGTCAGGGAGGCTATGGCTACACCTTC,.,TRBV7-9,TRBJ1-2,.
CASSLGGVYGYTF,TGTGCCAGCAGTTTAGGGGGCGTCTATGGCTACACCTTC,once,TRBV12-3/TRBV12-4,TRBJ1-2,.
CASSLGGQTIPTNEKLFF,TGTGCCAGCAGCTTAGGGGGACAGACGATTCCAACTAATGAAAAACTGTTTTTT,.,TRBV11-2,TRBJ1-4,TRBD1
CAGSYSPTSGLYNEQFF,TGTGCCGGCAGTTACTCGCCTACTAGCGGGCTTTACAATGAGCAGTTCTTC,.,TRBV6-2/TRBV6-3,TRBJ2-1,TRBD2
CASSQYFGLDEKLFF,.,.,TRBV3-1/TRBV3-2,TRBJ1-4,.
CAWRTQGLNTEAFF,TGTGCCTGGAGAACCCAGGGACTCAACACTGAAGCTTTCTTT,.,TRBV30,TRBJ1-1,.
CASNPRGGATAFF,TGTGCCAGCAACCCCCGGGGCGGGGCTACGGCTTTCTTT,.,TRBV25-1,TRBJ1-1,.
CASSLFPVQGINSPLHF,TGTGCCAGCAGCTTGTTCCCCGTACAGGGGATTAATTCACCCCTCCACTTT,.,TRBV7-2,TRBJ1-6,TRBD1
CAISDRAGNTEAFF,TGTGCCATCAGTGATCGGGCTGGGAACACTGAAGCTTTCTTT,.,TRBV10-3,TRBJ1-1,.
CASSLVVAGGWYNEQFF,TGTGCCAGCAGCTTGGTGGTAGCGGGAGGGTGGTACAATGAGCAGTTCTTC,.,TRBV5-6,TRBJ2-1,TRBD2
CASSNRGSYTNEKLFF,TGTGCCAGTAGTAACAGGGGATCCTACACTAATGAAAAACTGTTTTTT,.,TRBV19,TRBJ1-4,TRBD1
CASSLILDSQETQYF,TGTGCCAGCTCACTCATCCTCGACAGCCAAGAGACCCAGTACTTC,.,TRBV18,TRBJ2-5,.
CASSPLSRELFF,TGTGCCAGTAGTCCCCTTTCTCGGGAGCTGTTTTTT,once,TRBV19,TRBJ2-2,.
CASSIDGTSGSYEQYF,TGTGCCAGTAGTATAGATGGGACTAGCGGATCCTACGAGCAGTACTTC,.,TRBV19,TRBJ2-7,TRBD2
CASSLTSGVRNTEAFF,TGTGCCAGCAGCCTAACCTCAGGGGTTAGGAACACTGAAGCTTTCTTT,once,TRBV7-8,TRBJ1-1,.
CASRNDRVNTEAFF,TGTGCCAGCAGGAATGACAGGGTCAACACTGAAGCTTTCTTT,.,TRBV6-5,TRBJ1-1,TRBD1
CASSLAEGNSPLHF,TGCGCCAGCAGCTTGGCCGAGGGGAATTCACCCCTCCACTTT,few,TRBV5-1,TRBJ1-6,.
CASLGTNPSEQFF,TGTGCCAGCCTCGGGACTAATCCTTCTGAGCAGTTCTTC,.,TRBV27,TRBJ2-1,TRBD2
CASSFSGLGTRNEKLFF,TGTGCCAGCAGCTTTTCGGGTCTCGGGACGAGAAATGAAAAACTGTTTTTT,.,TRBV7-9,TRBJ1-4,.
CAWSSDPPNTGELFF,TGTGCCTGGAGTTCAGATCCTCCCAACACCGGGGAGCTGTTTTTT,.,TRBV30,TRBJ2-2,.
CASSAETTGELFF,TGTGCCAGCAGCGCCGAGACGACCGGGGAGCTGTTTTTT,.,TRBV13,TRBJ2-2,.
CASSRGLAVPTDTQYF,TGTGCCAGCAGCCGAGGACTAGCGGTCCCCACAGATACGCAGTATTTT,medium-sized,TRBV7-9,TRBJ2-3,TRBD2
CSGSSGNTIYF,TGCAGCGGGTCCTCTGGAAACACCATATATTTT,once,TRBV20-1,TRBJ1-3,.
CATVETGMDNEQFF,TGTGCCACCGTCGAGACAGGGATGGACAATGAGCAGTTCTTC,.,TRBV7-9,TRBJ2-1,TRBD1
CASTGVGGYGYTF,TGTGCCAGCACTGGAGTTGGGGGCTATGGCTACACCTTC,.,TRBV25-1,TRBJ1-2,.
CASSLVFESSYEQYF,TGCGCCAGCAGCTTGGTCTTTGAAAGCTCCTACGAGCAGTACTTC,.,TRBV5-1,TRBJ2-7,.
CASSPSDGQGVAEQYF,TGTGCCAGCTCACCATCTGACGGACAGGGGGTCGCCGAGCAGTACTTC,.,TRBV18,TRBJ2-7,TRBD1
CASSYSQGAISYNEQFF,TGCGCCAGCAGTTACAGCCAGGGTGCAATTTCCTACAATGAGCAGTTCTTC,.,TRBV5-1,TRBJ2-1,.
CAWSAGTNQPQHF,TGTGCCTGGAGTGCGGGGACCAATCAGCCCCAGCATTTT,.,TRBV30,TRBJ1-5,.
CASRGDRGREKLFF,TGTGCCAGCAGGGGAGACAGGGGACGTGAAAAACTGTTTTTT,.,TRBV7-9,TRBJ1-4,TRBD1
CASSLMAGGPTDTQYF,TGCGCCAGCAGCTTGATGGCGGGGGGGCCCACAGATACGCAGTATTTT,.,TRBV5-1,TRBJ2-3,TRBD2
CASSQSSYNSPLHF,TGTGCCAGCAGCCAGAGCTCCTATAATTCACCCCTCCACTTT,.,TRBV25-1,TRBJ1-6,.
CASSEGGWESHEQYF,TGTGCCAGCAGCGAGGGGGGCTGGGAATCCCACGAGCAGTACTTC,.,TRBV9,TRBJ2-7,.
CASSLAGGRGVEQYF,TGCGCCAGCAGCTTGGCCGGTGGCAGGGGGGTCGAGCAGTACTTC,.,TRBV5-1,TRBJ2-7,.
CASSRTGTNSPLHF,TGTGCCAGCAGCCGTACAGGGACAAATTCACCCCTCCACTTT,.,TRBV5-4,TRBJ1-6,.
CAISALNYGYTF,TGTGCCATCAGTGCCCTGAACTATGGCTACACCTTC,.,TRBV10-3,TRBJ1-2,.
CASSLDPGGVEQYF,TGTGCCAGCAGCTTAGATCCGGGAGGGGTCGAGCAGTACTTC,.,TRBV7-8,TRBJ2-7,TRBD2
CASSLERVGYTF,TGCGCCAGCAGCTTGGAACGGGTTGGCTACACCTTC,.,TRBV5-1,TRBJ1-2,.
CASSQVRLALNNEQFF,TGTGCCAGCAGCCAAGTCCGACTAGCGCTAAACAATGAGCAGTTCTTC,.,TRBV14,TRBJ2-1,TRBD2
CASRAGQGVYEQYF,TGCGCCAGCAGGGCGGGACAGGGAGTCTACGAGCAGTACTTC,.,TRBV10-2,TRBJ2-7,TRBD1
CASSLGDINLYGYTF,TGTGCCAGCAGCTTAGGAGACATTAACCTCTATGGCTACACCTTC,once,TRBV7-2,TRBJ1-2,.
CASTIEREGQETQYF,TGTGCCAGCACGATCGAGCGGGAGGGCCAGGAGACCCAGTACTTC,.,TRBV6-5,TRBJ2-5,TRBD2
CASKPGTNTGELFF,TGTGCCAGTAAGCCCGGGACCAACACCGGGGAGCTGTTTTTT,once,TRBV19,TRBJ2-2,.